One sample yielded the 21 T cell receptor beta chains listed below, sequenced in a study of T-cell memory formation after mild COVID-19. MiXCR, applied by TCRdb to the 5' RACE reads, yields one record per CDR3 protein. The table has 380,000 or so distinct CDR3 sequences, around 14% seen once; the top ten hold about 22%. Sequencing used PBMCs or a T cell subset sorted from them (not recorded which). Receptors originate from a man aged 18 to 29 who had mild COVID-19 (a few samples of this study predate the infection). Cell type and time point are not known.

CDR3 residues: CASSVTGRSSYEQYF. CDR3 in DNA: TGTGCCAGCAGCGTCACAGGGCGGAGCTCCTACGAGCAGTACTTC. The chain employs TRBV27 and TRBJ2-7; TRBD1 is a possible D gene (6 bases). V dropped 6 bases and J dropped 0 bases, with 15 bases sitting between them. The CDR3 extends over 15 amino acids. Germline V gene sequence: CDR1 MNHEY, CDR2 SMNVEV (reference sequence).

A few counts support this clonotype. The V call is TRBV11-2, the J call TRBJ2-1; 10 bases align to TRBD2. The CDR3 consists of 16 residues. The V segment lost 0 bases and the J segment 6 bases; nucleotides outside the gene matches: 5. CDR1 and CDR2 (germline): SGHAT, FQNNGV. CDR3: CASSLEIAGGINEQFF. For the CDR3, the DNA is TGTGCCAGCAGCTTAGAGATAGCGGGGGGTATCAATGAGCAGTTCTTC.

The chain links TRBV9 to TRBJ2-1; 10 bases line up with TRBD2. The junction had 4 bases not matched to a gene; V was cut back by 0 bases and J by 4 bases. Germline CDR1 reads SGDLS; CDR2 reads YYNGEE. The CDR3 length is 16 residues. CDR3 in amino acids: CASSVDGLAVYNEQFF. The CDR3 nucleotides read TGTGCCAGCAGCGTAGATGGACTAGCGGTTTACAATGAGCAGTTCTTC.

This clonotype was seen ten or more times. The rearrangement joins TRBV24-1 to TRBJ2-1, with a weak D call TRBD2 (6 bases). This CDR3 contains 16 residues. Germline CDR1 reads KGHDR; CDR2 reads SFDVKD. The V end lost 7 bases, the J end lost 5 bases, and 20 bases lay between the germline ends. CDR3: CATRDPGLNTDNEQFF. In DNA, the CDR3 is TGTGCCACCAGAGATCCAGGACTAAATACCGACAATGAGCAGTTCTTC.

This chain joins TRBV4-3 and TRBJ2-2; 10 bases line up with TRBD2. CDR3 length: 16 amino acids. V lost 3 bases to trimming and J lost 6 bases; unmatched junction nucleotides: 7. Looked up from germline, CDR1 is LGHNA and CDR2 is YSLEER. The chain's CDR3 is CASSQVSSGGSGELFF. In DNA form, the CDR3 reads TGCGCCAGCAGCCAGGTCTCTAGCGGGGGTTCCGGGGAGCTGTTTTTT.

This clonotype was recorded a few times. The chain uses TRBV5-1 and TRBJ2-1; no firm D call. Trimming shortened V by 3 bases and J by 0 bases, and 13 bases separated the two germline ends. CDR1 is SGHRS, CDR2 YFSETQ, per germline. The CDR3 totals 16 residues. The CDR3 nucleotides read TGCGCCAGCAGCTCCTCCGGTTTAGGCTCCTACAATGAGCAGTTCTTC. It specifies CASSSSGLGSYNEQFF. The full variable domain, completed using reference TRBV5-1 and TRBJ2-1, is KAGVTQTPRYLIKTRGQQVTLSCSPISGHRSVSWYQQTPGQGLQFLFEYFSETQRNKGNFPGRFSGRQFSNSRSEMNVSTLELGDSALYLCASSSSGLGSYNEQFFGPGTRLTVL.

This chain uses TRBV2 with TRBJ2-7, with TRBD1 matching 10 bases. V dropped 10 bases and J dropped 2; count of bases not matched to a gene: 5. The CDR3 is 13 residues long. In germline, CDR1 is SNHLY, CDR2 FYNNEI. The DNA of the CDR3 is TGTGCCATAAGACAGGGGGCGACCTACGAGCAGTACTTC. Protein sequence: CAIRQGATYEQYF.

This clonotype was detected many times. The V and J genes are TRBV18 and TRBJ2-3; D remains unclear. The CDR3 length is 15 residues. Germline values: CDR1 KGHSH, CDR2 LQKENI. The germline V and J ends were trimmed by 3 bases and 2 bases, with 12 bases remaining between them. For the CDR3, the DNA is TGTGCCAGCTCACCGGACGGACGAATCACAGATACGCAGTATTTT. Translated: CASSPDGRITDTQYF.

In its sample, this clonotype was seen a few times. The chain combines TRBV7-8 with TRBJ2-5, with 10 bases lining up with TRBD2. The germline V gene has CDR1 SGHVS and CDR2 FQNEAQ. Losses at the gene ends were 6 bases for V and 1 base for J; bases not matched to a gene: 5. The CDR3 spans 15 residues. For the CDR3, the DNA is TGTGCCAGCAGTCAAGGACTAGCGGTCCAAGAGACCCAGTACTTC. Protein product: CASSQGLAVQETQYF.

This clonotype was recorded a few times. The chain combines TRBV29-1 with TRBJ2-1, with 11 bases lining up with TRBD2. Germline CDR1 SQVTM, CDR2 ANQGSEA. CDR3 length equals 15 residues. V dropped 2 bases and J dropped 2; count of bases not matched to a gene: 2. CDR3 region: CSVEIAGGTYNEQFF. The CDR3 bases are TGCAGCGTTGAAATAGCGGGGGGGACCTACAATGAGCAGTTCTTC.

The J gene is TRBJ2-1, the V gene TRBV6-5; 12 bases match TRBD2. The CDR3 runs 15 residues. Germline V gene data show CDR1 as MNHEY and CDR2 as SVGAGI. V lost 4 bases, J lost 10 bases, and 8 bases stayed unmatched. The CDR3 is CASSFGAGLAGEQFF. DNA for the CDR3: TGTGCCAGCAGTTTTGGTGCCGGACTAGCGGGGGAGCAGTTCTTC.

Only a few counts were recorded for this clonotype. The genes are TRBV7-9 and TRBJ2-7, with TRBD1 matching 8 bases. CDR3 length equals 13 residues. Trimming at V came to 4 bases and at J to 7 bases, leaving 6 bases not matched to a gene. CDR1 is SEHNR and CDR2 is FQNEAQ in the germline V gene (reference sequence). The CDR3 DNA sequence: TGTGCCAGCAGCTATGACAGGGGATCGGAGCAGTACGTC. This gives the protein CASSYDRGSEQYV.

This clonotype was seen a few times. The chain is built from TRBV7-2 and TRBJ2-1; the D gene is possibly TRBD2 (7 bases). The germline V gene has CDR1 SGHTA and CDR2 FQGNSA. CDR3 length: 16 residues. The ends were cut back, 3 bases at V and 2 bases at J, with 14 bases in the middle. The CDR3 protein is CASSLVKGGAYNEQFF. The DNA for the CDR3 is TGTGCCAGCAGCTTGGTGAAAGGGGGGGCCTACAATGAGCAGTTCTTC.

The V gene is TRBV30, the J gene TRBJ2-3, with D possibly matching TRBD2 (5 bases). The germline V gene encodes CDR1 GTSNPN and CDR2 SVGIG (reference sequence). This CDR3 is 15 amino acids long. V was cut by 1 base and J by 4 bases, with 15 bases left in between. CDR3 sequence reads: CAWSDGGRWADTQYF. DNA for the CDR3: TGTGCCTGGAGTGACGGAGGCCGGTGGGCAGATACGCAGTATTTT. The whole variable domain, remainder taken from reference TRBV30 and TRBJ2-3, is SQTIHQWPATLVQPVGSPLSLECTVEGTSNPNLYWYRQAAGRGLQLLFYSVGIGQISSEVPQNLSASRPQDRQFILSSKKLLLSDSGFYLCAWSDGGRWADTQYFGPGTRLTVL.

This clonotype was picked up many times. The rearrangement joins TRBV12-3 or TRBV12-4 to TRBJ2-5; either TRBD1 or TRBD2 may fit D (7 bases each). The CDR3 is 17 amino acids. The V and J ends lost 8 bases and 0 bases respectively, with 22 bases between them. CDR3 bases: TGTGCCAGCCAGGGGGGGAACAGCAAACTTAACCAAGAGACCCAGTACTTC. This codes for CASQGGNSKLNQETQYF.

The chain uses TRBV4-1 and TRBJ1-1; D remains ambiguous. From germline, CDR1 is MGHRA and CDR2 YSYEKL. This CDR3 has 15 residues. V gave up 0 bases and J gave up 0 bases, with 8 bases separating them. The CDR3 region is CASSQDGHLNTEAFF. CDR3 bases: TGCGCCAGCAGCCAAGACGGGCATTTGAACACTGAAGCTTTCTTT.

This clonotype was counted a few times. This sequence joins TRBV6-2 or TRBV6-3 and TRBJ1-2; weak D call: TRBD1 (5 bases). Germline-derived CDR1 and CDR2 are MNHEY and SVGEGT. V lost 4 bases, J lost 2 bases, and 11 bases lay in between. CDR3 size: 14 residues. CDR3 nucleotides: TGTGCCAGCAGTTCCTCGGGACGGAACTATGGCTACACCTTC. Translated, it gives CASSSSGRNYGYTF.

This clonotype was recorded only once. This chain connects TRBV10-3 to TRBJ2-1; TRBD2 agrees at 13 bases. Germline lookup yields CDR1 ENHRY and CDR2 SYGVKD. V gave up 8 bases and J gave up 0 bases; unmatched junction bases: 4. This CDR3 is 16 amino acids long. This CDR3 reads CAIGTSGMSSYNEQFF. The CDR3 DNA sequence: TGTGCCATCGGGACTAGCGGGATGAGCTCCTACAATGAGCAGTTCTTC.

The genes are TRBV20-1 and TRBJ2-5, with 9 bases identical to TRBD2. The CDR3 is made up of 13 amino acids. The germline V gene encodes CDR1 DFQATT and CDR2 SNEGSKA (reference sequence). V was clipped by 6 bases and J by 5 bases; unmatched bases: 7. The CDR3 sequence: CSATGTSLETQYF. For the CDR3, the DNA is TGCAGTGCGACCGGGACTAGCCTTGAGACCCAGTACTTC.

The gene calls are TRBV4-1 and TRBJ1-6; no clear D. The germline CDR1 and CDR2 sequences are MGHRA and YSYEKL. V gave up 0 bases and J gave up 0 bases, with 9 bases separating them. The CDR3 is 17 amino acids. The CDR3 region has the DNA TGCGCCAGCAGCCAAGAGGGTCTGAGCTCCTATAATTCACCCCTCCACTTT. It specifies CASSQEGLSSYNSPLHF.

CDR3 sequence: CSVDRGREQYF. As DNA, the CDR3 is TGCAGCGTTGACAGGGGGCGCGAGCAGTACTTC. The chain links TRBV29-1 to TRBJ2-7, with 8 nucleotides matching TRBD1. V trimming: 3 bases; J trimming: 6 bases; junction bases outside the gene matches: 1. Germline CDR1 SQVTM, CDR2 ANQGSEA. This CDR3 contains 11 residues.